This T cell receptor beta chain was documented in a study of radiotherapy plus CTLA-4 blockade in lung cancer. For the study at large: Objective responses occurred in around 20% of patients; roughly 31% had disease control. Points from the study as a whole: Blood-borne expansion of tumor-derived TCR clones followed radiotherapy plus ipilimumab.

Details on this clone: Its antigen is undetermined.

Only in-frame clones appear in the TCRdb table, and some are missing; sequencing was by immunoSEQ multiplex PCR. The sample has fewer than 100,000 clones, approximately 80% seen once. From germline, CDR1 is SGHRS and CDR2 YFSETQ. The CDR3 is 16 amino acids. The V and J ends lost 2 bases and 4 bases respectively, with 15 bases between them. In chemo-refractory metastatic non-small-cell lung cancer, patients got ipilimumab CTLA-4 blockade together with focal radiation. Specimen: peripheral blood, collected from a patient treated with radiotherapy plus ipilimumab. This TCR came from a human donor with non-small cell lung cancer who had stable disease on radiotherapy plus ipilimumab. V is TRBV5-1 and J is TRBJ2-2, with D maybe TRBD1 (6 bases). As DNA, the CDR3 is TGCGCCAGCAGCTTATCCCCACAGGGCAGCACCGGGGAGCTGTTTTTT. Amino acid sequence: CASSLSPQGSTGELFF. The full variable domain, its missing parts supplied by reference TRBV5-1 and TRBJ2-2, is KAGVTQTPRYLIKTRGQQVTLSCSPISGHRSVSWYQQTPGQGLQFLFEYFSETQRNKGNFPGRFSGRQFSNSRSEMNVSTLELGDSALYLCASSLSPQGSTGELFFGEGSRLTVL.